These 30 T cell receptor beta chains originate from one sample sequenced in a study of vaccination effects on CD4 cells after COVID-19. Clones were sequenced by immunoSEQ multiplex PCR, and TCRdb holds only the in-frame ones, with some missing. The sample has around 49,000 clones, roughly 70% seen once. The antigens these receptors bind are not known. With the ViraFEST assay, the study expanded antigen-specific CD4+ T cells using viral peptide pools, then sequenced them. Cultured cells yielded isolated CD4+ T cells after more than nine days. Infection with SARS-CoV-2 occurred in the person between March and December 2020, and PCR confirmed it. The sequenced sample was CD4+ T cells from PBMCs cultured with a peptide pool, obtained before COVID-19 vaccination. These TCRs come from a human donor who had a prior SARS-CoV-2 infection.

The V gene is TRBV7-2, the J gene TRBJ1-1; no clear D gene. V was cut by 5 bases and J by 7 bases, with 11 bases left in between. The CDR3 sequence is 12 residues long. Germline loops: CDR1 SGHTA, CDR2 FQGNSA. The CDR3: CASSPGQFEAFF. For the CDR3, the DNA is TGTGCCAGCAGCCCGGGCCAGTTTGAAGCTTTCTTT.

The chain recombines TRBV4-1 with TRBJ2-1, with D unresolved. Looked up from germline, CDR1 is MGHRA and CDR2 is YSYEKL. The CDR3 loop spans 15 amino acids. Trimming took 1 base from V and 6 from J, leaving 13 bases between them. CDR3: CASSQVPVLGNEQFF. CDR3 nucleotides: TGCGCCAGCAGCCAAGTTCCAGTTCTGGGCAATGAGCAGTTCTTC.

This clone appeared a few times. The gene calls are TRBV3-1 (or the pseudogene TRBV3-2) and TRBJ1-2; weak D call: TRBD1 (6 bases). Germline lookup yields CDR1 LGHDT and CDR2 YNNKEL (reference sequence). The CDR3 consists of 14 residues. V was cut by 1 base and J by 4 bases, with 10 bases left in between. The CDR3 DNA reads TGTGCCAGCAGCCAAGGGGGGCCTGGCTATGGCTACACCTTC. This codes for CASSQGGPGYGYTF.

The V and J genes are TRBV19 and TRBJ2-1, with 10 bases matching TRBD1. The CDR3 totals 16 residues. With 0 bases clipped from V and 4 bases from J, the junction kept 3 bases outside the gene matches. Germline V gene data show CDR1 as LNHDA and CDR2 as SQIVND (reference sequence). The chain's CDR3 is CASSIEPGQGYNEQFF. The CDR3 DNA follows: TGTGCCAGTAGTATAGAACCGGGACAGGGGTACAATGAGCAGTTCTTC.

The rearrangement uses TRBV2 and TRBJ2-7; D is perhaps TRBD2 (5 bases). Germline CDR1 and CDR2: SNHLY and FYNNEI. Trimming pared 4 bases from V and 2 bases from J, leaving 9 bases between. The CDR3 extends over 13 amino acids. The CDR3 coding sequence is TGTGCCAGCAGTGGGCTAGCTGCCTACGAGCAGTACTTC. Its translation: CASSGLAAYEQYF.

CDR3 amino acids: CASSYSTGGIYEQYF. The CDR3 DNA reads TGTGCCAGCAGTTACTCGACAGGGGGTATCTACGAGCAGTACTTC. This chain joins TRBV6-5 and TRBJ2-7, with TRBD1 matching over 9 bases. The CDR3 totals 15 residues. V lost 0 bases and J lost 3; bases outside the gene matches: 3. Germline V gives CDR1 MNHEY, CDR2 SVGAGI.

The J gene is TRBJ1-1, the V gene TRBV15, with a tentative D call TRBD1 (5 bases). The CDR3 contains 13 residues. From germline, CDR1 is LNHNV and CDR2 YYDKDF (reference sequence). The germline V and J ends were trimmed by 3 bases and 4 bases, with 9 bases remaining between them. CDR3 sequence reads: CATSRGLGTEAFF. The CDR3 DNA sequence: TGTGCCACCAGCAGGGGGCTCGGCACTGAAGCTTTCTTT.

The CDR3: CASSYGRELITDTQYF. The CDR3 DNA is TGTGCCAGCAGCTATGGGCGGGAACTGATCACAGATACGCAGTATTTT. The rearrangement uses TRBV7-8 and TRBJ2-3, with a possible D match to TRBD2 (6 bases). The length of the CDR3 is 16 residues. Trimming removed 4 bases from V and 2 bases from J, with 16 bases in between. CDR1 is SGHVS and CDR2 is FQNEAQ in the germline V gene. The complete variable domain, with remaining parts taken from reference TRBV7-8 and TRBJ2-3, reads GAGVSQSPRYKVAKRGQDVALRCDPISGHVSLFWYQQALGQGPEFLTYFQNEAQLDKSGLPSDRFFAERPEGSVSTLKIQRTQQEDSAVYLCASSYGRELITDTQYFGPGTRLTVL.

Here the CDR3 reads CASSLFAFF. The DNA of the CDR3 is TGTGCCAGCAGCTTATTCGCGTTCTTC. This rearrangement joins TRBV11-2 to TRBJ2-1; D is unclear. This CDR3 spans 9 amino acids. The V end was cut by 2 bases, the J end by 15 bases, with 5 bases between. CDR1 and CDR2 from the germline V gene are SGHAT and FQNNGV.

The chain couples TRBV7-9 to TRBJ1-1; D remains ambiguous. The ends were cut back, 1 base at V and 1 base at J, with 10 bases in the middle. Germline V lookup: CDR1 SEHNR, CDR2 FQNEAQ (reference sequence). The CDR3 covers 15 residues. The CDR3 here is CASSLGVPGNTEAFF. CDR3 DNA: TGTGCCAGCAGCTTAGGCGTCCCGGGGAACACTGAAGCTTTCTTT.

V usage is TRBV19 and J usage is TRBJ1-1; 7 bases map to TRBD1. The CDR3 is 12 residues long. J lost 6 bases, V lost 7 bases, and 5 bases had no gene match. Germline V gene data show CDR1 as LNHDA and CDR2 as SQIVND (reference sequence). CDR3 nucleotide sequence: TGTGCCAGTATTGGACAGGTGGCTGAAGCTTTCTTT. Translating gives CASIGQVAEAFF.

The V call is TRBV4-3, the J call TRBJ2-1, with TRBD2 matching over 10 bases. Per germline, CDR1 LGHNA and CDR2 YSLEER. This CDR3 is built from 18 residues. V lost 0 bases to trimming and J lost 0 bases; unmatched junction nucleotides: 5. CDR3 sequence reads: CASSQEWTSGSSYNEQFF. Here the CDR3 DNA reads TGCGCCAGCAGCCAAGAGTGGACTAGCGGTAGCTCCTACAATGAGCAGTTCTTC.

V and J are TRBV3-1 (or the pseudogene TRBV3-2) and TRBJ1-1; 10 positions match TRBD1. After removal of 5 bases from V and 4 bases from J, the junction contained 1 base not matched to a gene. Germline lookup yields CDR1 LGHDT and CDR2 YNNKEL (reference sequence). The CDR3 runs 13 residues. CDR3 sequence (DNA): TGTGCCAGCAGCTGGACAGGGGGCACTGAAGCTTTCTTT. This codes for CASSWTGGTEAFF.

This clone was counted between two and nine times. The gene calls are TRBV12-3 or TRBV12-4 and TRBJ2-7; 7 nucleotides agree with TRBD2. V dropped 8 bases and J dropped 6; count of bases not matched to a gene: 4. The CDR3 spans 11 residues. The CDR3 DNA is TGTGCCAGCGGGGGGGAGTCCGAGCAGTACTTC. This sequence encodes CASGGESEQYF.

The chain combines TRBV9 with TRBJ2-2, with D perhaps given as TRBD1 or TRBD2 (5 bases each). V lost 0 bases to trimming and J lost 1 base, with 10 bases between them. This CDR3 comprises 16 residues. Germline V CDR1 and CDR2: SGDLS, YYNGEE. CDR3 DNA: TGTGCCAGCAGCGTAGTGCCGGGGCTGAACACCGGGGAGCTGTTTTTT. This translates into CASSVVPGLNTGELFF. The whole variable domain, remainder taken from reference TRBV9 and TRBJ2-2, is DSGVTQTPKHLITATGQRVTLRCSPRSGDLSVYWYQQSLDQGLQFLIQYYNGEERAKGNILERFSAQQFPDLHSELNLSSLELGDSALYFCASSVVPGLNTGELFFGEGSRLTVL.

This clone has just a few counts. The chain links TRBV30 to TRBJ2-3, with D perhaps TRBD2 (5 bases). This CDR3 region has 15 residues. Looked up from germline, CDR1 is GTSNPN and CDR2 is SVGIG (reference sequence). V was cut by 2 bases and J by 1 base, with 13 bases left in between. CDR3 bases: TGTGCCTGGAGTAAGGAACTAGTGCGCACAGATACGCAGTATTTT. Encoded protein: CAWSKELVRTDTQYF.

The chain has TRBV5-1 and TRBJ2-3; TRBD1 aligns across 8 bases. This CDR3 is 20 amino acids long. The trim removed 5 bases at V and 2 bases at J, leaving 22 bases unmatched. Germline V gene lookup returns CDR1 SGHRS and CDR2 YFSETQ. CDR3 sequence (DNA): TGCGCCAGCAGGGGGAAGGGGACAGGTCTCTTAAGCGCTAACACAGATACGCAGTATTTT. Translating gives CASRGKGTGLLSANTDTQYF.

This sequence joins TRBV6-5 and TRBJ1-2; D is unclear. Germline CDR1 MNHEY, CDR2 SVGAGI. V gave up 5 bases and J gave up 8 bases, with 12 bases separating them. The length of the CDR3 is 12 residues. The CDR3 DNA reads TGTGCCAGCAGTCCTGACCCTGGAGGCTACACCTTC. Amino acids: CASSPDPGGYTF.

This clone was detected only once. The chain links TRBV9 to TRBJ2-1; 8 bases line up with TRBD1. The CDR3 is 16 amino acids. V was clipped by 2 bases and J by 6 bases; unmatched bases: 10. Germline values: CDR1 SGDLS, CDR2 YYNGEE. CDR3 nucleotides: TGTGCCAGCAGCGTCTTCGGACAGGGAATCTCCAATGAGCAGTTCTTC. This translates into CASSVFGQGISNEQFF. The full variable domain, in which reference TRBV9 and TRBJ2-1 provide the parts outside the CDR3, is DSGVTQTPKHLITATGQRVTLRCSPRSGDLSVYWYQQSLDQGLQFLIQYYNGEERAKGNILERFSAQQFPDLHSELNLSSLELGDSALYFCASSVFGQGISNEQFFGPGTRLTVL.

The chain couples TRBV27 to TRBJ2-1, with D unclear. This CDR3 has 19 amino acids. Trimming left V 6 bases short and J 0 bases short, with 24 bases between. Per germline, CDR1 MNHEY and CDR2 SMNVEV (reference sequence). The DNA for the CDR3 is TGTGCCAGCAGCCGATCTCCCCGATTTTCGGTTAGCTCCTACAATGAGCAGTTCTTC. It codes for CASSRSPRFSVSSYNEQFF.

V usage is TRBV24-1 and J usage is TRBJ1-5; D not certain. Trimming cost V 2 bases and J 6 bases, with 7 bases left between them. Germline V gene sequence: CDR1 KGHDR, CDR2 SFDVKD. The CDR3 is 13 residues long. The CDR3 coding sequence is TGTGCCACCAGTGATTACTATGGTCAGCCCCAGCATTTT. Its protein is CATSDYYGQPQHF.

This sequence joins TRBV27 and TRBJ2-7; D is perhaps TRBD1 (6 bases). In germline, CDR1 is MNHEY, CDR2 SMNVEV (reference sequence). The CDR3 is 14 amino acids. V was cut by 6 bases and J by 3 bases, with 15 bases left in between. DNA of the CDR3: TGTGCCAGCAGCCGTGGTCGACAGGACTACGAGCAGTACTTC. Translated, it gives CASSRGRQDYEQYF.

V is TRBV24-1 and J is TRBJ2-1; maybe TRBD2 (6 bases). The germline CDR1 and CDR2 sequences are KGHDR and SFDVKD. The CDR3 covers 16 residues. Trimming left V 10 bases short and J 1 base short, with 19 bases between. CDR3: CATGGSTADSYNEQFF. As DNA, the CDR3 is TGTGCCACGGGGGGATCCACAGCGGATTCCTACAATGAGCAGTTCTTC.

This clone showed up just once. The chain uses TRBV4-3 and TRBJ2-1, with 11 nucleotides matching TRBD2. The CDR3 covers 19 residues. Germline-derived CDR1 and CDR2 are LGHNA and YSLEER. J was trimmed by 0 bases and V by 4 bases; bases with no gene match: 11. The CDR3 region has the DNA TGCGCCAGCAGCCCTAGACTAGCGGGGTGGGGAAGCTCCTACAATGAGCAGTTCTTC. Translated, it gives CASSPRLAGWGSSYNEQFF.

The chain is built from TRBV2 and TRBJ1-5, with 8 nucleotides matching TRBD1. CDR1 SNHLY and CDR2 FYNNEI come from the germline V gene. The CDR3 length is 13 residues. V lost 10 bases and J lost 5; bases outside the gene matches: 7. The chain's CDR3 is CANGQGMDQPQHF. DNA of the CDR3: TGTGCCAACGGACAGGGAATGGATCAGCCCCAGCATTTT. The variable domain in full, completed from reference TRBV2 and TRBJ1-5, reads EPEVTQTPSHQVTQMGQEVILRCVPISNHLYFYWYRQILGQKVEFLVSFYNNEISEKSEIFDDQFSVERPDGSNFTLKIRSTKLEDSAMYFCANGQGMDQPQHFGDGTRLSIL.

The chain combines TRBV11-3 with TRBJ2-7, with a possible D match to TRBD1 (5 bases). V was trimmed by 2 bases and J by 5 bases, leaving 13 bases between them. The germline V gene has CDR1 SGHNT and CDR2 YENEEA. The CDR3 sequence is 14 residues long. The chain's CDR3 is CASSLSWGPDEQYF. The CDR3, as DNA: TGTGCCAGCAGCTTATCATGGGGCCCAGACGAGCAGTACTTC.

This clone has a handful of counts. This chain connects TRBV6-5 to TRBJ2-1; TRBD2 matches 7 bases. The ends lost 11 bases at V and 1 base at J; junction bases unmatched: 5. Germline CDR1 MNHEY, CDR2 SVGAGI. This CDR3 is built from 13 residues. CDR3 sequence reads: CAGASGSYNEQFF. The CDR3 nucleotides are TGTGCCGGCGCTAGCGGTTCCTACAATGAGCAGTTCTTC.

The genes are TRBV6-5 and TRBJ2-5; TRBD1 aligns across 9 bases. CDR1 and CDR2 from the germline V gene are MNHEY and SVGAGI. J gave up 9 bases and V 0 bases, and 11 bases lay outside the gene matches. The CDR3 is made up of 16 amino acids. The CDR3 sequence: CASSYSTGTGLLAQYF. The CDR3 DNA is TGTGCCAGCAGTTACTCTACCGGGACAGGGTTGTTGGCCCAGTACTTC.

CDR3 nucleotide sequence: TGCGCCAGCAGCCAAGTTTACAGGGAATCCCCAAATTCACCCCTCCACTTT. Its protein is CASSQVYRESPNSPLHF. The V and J genes are TRBV4-1 and TRBJ1-6; D may be TRBD1 (6 bases). The germline V and J ends were trimmed by 1 base and 7 bases, with 17 bases remaining between them. From germline, CDR1 is MGHRA and CDR2 YSYEKL. The CDR3 has 17 amino acids.

This clone was found once. V gene TRBV2 combines with J gene TRBJ2-5; TRBD2 matches 8 bases. The CDR3 has 15 residues. The germline V gene has CDR1 SNHLY and CDR2 FYNNEI. Trimming removed 4 bases from V and 4 bases from J; junction bases left unmatched: 8. The CDR3 protein is CASSGTSSGRETQYF. The CDR3 region has the DNA TGTGCCAGCAGTGGGACTAGCTCCGGGCGAGAGACCCAGTACTTC.